What follows are 27 T cell receptor beta chains derived from one specimen sequenced in a study of T cell changes during pregnancy in multiple sclerosis. The repertoire was sequenced with immunoSEQ multiplex PCR; TCRdb's copy has only in-frame clones and lacks some. The profile shows about 32,000 clones, approximately 89% of them singletons. The sample was CD8+ T cells from peripheral blood mononuclear cells, taken in the first trimester of pregnancy. These receptors all come from a female donor with multiple sclerosis, enrolled in a pregnancy study.

The chain employs TRBV30 and TRBJ2-1; perhaps TRBD2 as D (5 bases). CDR3 length equals 14 residues. Trimming took off 5 bases at V and 2 bases at J, with 13 bases between the two ends. Germline CDR1 GTSNPN, CDR2 SVGIG (reference sequence). The CDR3 coding sequence is TGTGCCTGGGAACTAGTGGGGACCTACAATGAGCAGTTCTTC. Its translation: CAWELVGTYNEQFF.

The gene calls are TRBV11-2 and TRBJ1-4; possible D gene TRBD1, 5 bases. The CDR3 extends over 17 amino acids. The V gene's germline CDR1 is SGHAT and CDR2 FQNNGV. V lost 6 bases and J 4 bases, leaving 21 bases between the germline ends. In DNA, the CDR3 is TGTGCCAGCAGGCCCGGGGGGGGTAGGGCAGATAATGAAAAACTGTTTTTT. Protein: CASRPGGGRADNEKLFF.

The gene calls are TRBV9 and TRBJ2-7, with 10 bases aligning to TRBD1. The V and J ends lost 3 bases and 6 bases, in that order; junction bases with no gene match: 18. The CDR3 runs to 18 residues. CDR1 SGDLS and CDR2 YYNGEE come from the germline V gene. The CDR3 loop reads CASSEAPGIWDRGSEQYF. CDR3 bases: TGTGCCAGCAGCGAGGCCCCCGGGATTTGGGACAGGGGAAGCGAGCAGTACTTC.

This clone was seen once. The chain employs TRBV12-5 and TRBJ2-2; D unclear. From germline, CDR1 is LGHNT and CDR2 FRNRAP. V lost 8 bases and J 3 bases, leaving 10 bases between the germline ends. This CDR3 region has 13 residues. CDR3 protein: CASKVADTGELFF. The CDR3 DNA is TGTGCTAGTAAGGTAGCAGACACCGGGGAGCTGTTTTTT. The entire variable domain, with the rest obtained from reference TRBV12-5 and TRBJ2-2, is as follows: DARVTQTPRHKVTEMGQEVTMRCQPILGHNTVFWYRQTMMQGLELLAYFRNRAPLDDSGMPKDRFSAEMPDATLATLKIQPSEPRDSAVYFCASKVADTGELFFGEGSRLTVL.

The chain couples TRBV19 to TRBJ2-7; TRBD2 agrees at 7 bases. The ends lost 6 bases at V and 2 bases at J; junction bases unmatched: 7. Germline CDR1 LNHDA, CDR2 SQIVND (reference sequence). This CDR3 has 14 residues. This CDR3 reads CASSPGEGTYEQYF. The CDR3 DNA sequence: TGTGCCAGTAGCCCTGGGGAGGGGACCTACGAGCAGTACTTC.

The V and J genes are TRBV7-6 and TRBJ2-7; perhaps TRBD2 as D (5 bases). Trimming took 2 bases from V and 3 from J, leaving 8 bases between them. The CDR3 length is 13 residues. Germline CDR1 and CDR2: SGHVS and FNYEAQ. The CDR3 nucleotides are TGTGCCAGCAGCTTAACGGGGTTCTACGAGCAGTACTTC. Residues: CASSLTGFYEQYF. The full variable domain, completed using reference TRBV7-6 and TRBJ2-7, is GAGVSQSPRYKVTKRGQDVALRCDPISGHVSLYWYRQALGQGPEFLTYFNYEAQQDKSGLPNDRFSAERPEGSISTLTIQRTEQRDSAMYRCASSLTGFYEQYFGPGTRLTVT.

In nucleotides, the CDR3 is TGCGCCAGCAGCCAAGTATTTAGCTCCTACAATGAGCAGTTCTTC. It yields the protein CASSQVFSSYNEQFF. The genes are TRBV4-1 and TRBJ2-1, with D hard to call. CDR3 size: 15 residues. V was cut by 1 base and J by 0 bases, with 7 bases left in between. In germline, CDR1 is MGHRA, CDR2 YSYEKL.

The chain couples TRBV30 to TRBJ1-3; D gene ambiguous. There are 13 residues in the CDR3. V lost 2 bases, J lost 0 bases, and 5 bases lay in between. Looked up from germline, CDR1 is GTSNPN and CDR2 is SVGIG (reference sequence). DNA of the CDR3: TGTGCCTGGAGTCTCTACTCTGGAAACACCATATATTTT. Its protein product is CAWSLYSGNTIYF.

The rearrangement joins TRBV21-1 to TRBJ2-3; TRBD1 is the table's D call and was not checked against the DNA. TRBV21-1 is assigned pseudogene status. The CDR3 extends over 15 amino acids. In DNA, the CDR3 is TGTGCCAGCAGCAAAGAGGCAGGGTACATAGATACGCAGTATTTT. Protein: CASSKEAGYIDTQYF.

The V and J genes are TRBV29-1 and TRBJ1-4; D unresolved. Germline V gene lookup returns CDR1 SQVTM and CDR2 ANQGSEA. Trimming took 4 bases from V and 2 from J, leaving 5 bases between them. CDR3 size: 12 residues. The CDR3 here is CSVAGTNEKLFF. The CDR3 DNA reads as TGCAGCGTTGCTGGCACTAATGAAAAACTGTTTTTT.

For the CDR3, the DNA is TGTGCCAGCAGCCGTGGACAGGTCAGCCAAGAGACCCAGTACTTC. It translates to CASSRGQVSQETQYF. The gene calls are TRBV7-2 and TRBJ2-5; 7 nucleotides agree with TRBD1. Germline V lookup: CDR1 SGHTA, CDR2 FQGNSA. Trimming cost V 5 bases and J 1 base; bases outside gene matches: 7. The CDR3 runs to 15 residues.

V and J are TRBV5-4 and TRBJ2-7; TRBD1 agrees at 9 bases. Trimming at V came to 8 bases and at J to 4 bases, leaving 7 bases not matched to a gene. Germline V lookup: CDR1 SGHNT, CDR2 YYREEE (reference sequence). This CDR3 is 13 amino acids long. CDR3 nucleotides: TGTGCCAGGAGGGGGACAGGGATTTACGAGCAGTACTTC. It encodes CARRGTGIYEQYF.

This sequence joins TRBV5-1 and TRBJ2-1, with 7 bases fitting TRBD1. This CDR3 is 15 amino acids long. With 4 bases clipped from V and 7 bases from J, the junction kept 11 bases outside the gene matches. From germline, CDR1 is SGHRS and CDR2 YFSETQ. The DNA of the CDR3 is TGCGCCAGCAGCCCTAACAGGGGTTTAATGAATGAGCAGTTCTTC. It translates to CASSPNRGLMNEQFF.

V is TRBV9 and J is TRBJ2-1; 12 bases fit TRBD2. The CDR3 totals 16 residues. Germline trimming cut 3 bases from V and 5 bases from J; bases unmatched to any gene: 6. Germline lookup yields CDR1 SGDLS and CDR2 YYNGEE. The CDR3 sequence is CASSGGTSGFNNEQFF. CDR3 bases: TGTGCCAGCAGCGGGGGGACTAGCGGGTTTAACAATGAGCAGTTCTTC. The full variable domain, completed using reference TRBV9 and TRBJ2-1, is DSGVTQTPKHLITATGQRVTLRCSPRSGDLSVYWYQQSLDQGLQFLIQYYNGEERAKGNILERFSAQQFPDLHSELNLSSLELGDSALYFCASSGGTSGFNNEQFFGPGTRLTVL.

This chain joins TRBV14 and TRBJ2-1; 8 bases map to TRBD2. Germline V gene lookup returns CDR1 SGHDN and CDR2 FVKESK. V trimming: 11 bases; J trimming: 7 bases; junction bases outside the gene matches: 16. The CDR3 length is 15 residues. The CDR3 DNA is TGTGCCTGTAAAAGGACTAGCAGTTTAGGGAATGAGCAGTTCTTC. It yields the protein CACKRTSSLGNEQFF.

The rearrangement links TRBV4-1 to TRBJ2-7; TRBD2 agrees at 12 bases. The CDR3 length is 17 residues. From germline, CDR1 is MGHRA and CDR2 YSYEKL. V lost 0 bases to trimming and J lost 1 base; unmatched junction nucleotides: 4. CDR3 residues: CASSQEALAGGSYEQYF. CDR3 in DNA: TGCGCCAGCAGCCAAGAGGCCCTAGCGGGAGGGTCCTACGAGCAGTACTTC.

This clone has only one observation. The V gene is TRBV6-5, the J gene TRBJ1-2, with D maybe TRBD1 (6 bases). Germline V CDR1 and CDR2: MNHEY, SVGAGI. This CDR3 comprises 16 residues. V was pared by 0 bases and J by 1 base, with 12 bases between. The CDR3 DNA reads TGTGCCAGCAGTTACTCGGCAGGGGATCTTAACTATGGCTACACCTTC. Translation gives CASSYSAGDLNYGYTF.

The CDR3 protein is CASSSSAGTGQPQHF. The CDR3 coding sequence is TGTGCCAGCAGCTCATCGGCAGGAACGGGACAGCCCCAGCATTTT. This chain connects TRBV5-5 to TRBJ1-5; no firm D call. The ends were cut back, 3 bases at V and 7 bases at J, with 17 bases in the middle. Germline V CDR1 and CDR2: SGHKS, YYEKEE (reference sequence). This CDR3 has 15 amino acids. Together with reference TRBV5-5 and TRBJ1-5, the CDR3 gives the full variable domain: DAGVTQSPTHLIKTRGQQVTLRCSPISGHKSVSWYQQVLGQGPQFIFQYYEKEERGRGNFPDRFSARQFPNYSSELNVNALLLGDSALYLCASSSSAGTGQPQHFGDGTRLSIL.

This clone has just one count. DNA of the CDR3: TGTGCCAGCAGCTTAGATATTGGAGGGGGCCTCGAGCAGTACTTC. Translation gives CASSLDIGGGLEQYF. The chain combines TRBV11-2 with TRBJ2-7; possible D gene TRBD1, 7 bases. Germline CDR1 SGHAT, CDR2 FQNNGV. The CDR3 has 15 residues. The germline V and J ends were trimmed by 0 bases and 6 bases, with 15 bases remaining between them.

The chain has TRBV5-5 and TRBJ1-2, with no clear D. The CDR3 spans 13 residues. V lost 2 bases to trimming and J lost 5 bases, with 10 bases between them. Germline-derived CDR1 and CDR2 are SGHKS and YYEKEE (reference sequence). The CDR3 sequence is CASSLVPLYGYTF. CDR3 nucleotides: TGTGCCAGCAGCTTAGTGCCACTGTATGGCTACACCTTC.

The chain has TRBV4-3 and TRBJ2-3, with TRBD1 matching 8 bases. Trimming removed 0 bases from V and 3 bases from J; junction bases left unmatched: 2. There are 15 residues in the CDR3. Looked up from germline, CDR1 is LGHNA and CDR2 is YSLEER. The CDR3 is CASSQDRDRTDTQYF. The CDR3 region has the DNA TGCGCCAGCAGCCAAGATAGGGACAGGACAGATACGCAGTATTTT.

This sequence joins TRBV5-1 and TRBJ2-3, with TRBD1 as a possible D gene (6 bases). The V and J ends lost 1 base and 2 bases respectively, with 14 bases between them. From germline, CDR1 is SGHRS and CDR2 YFSETQ. CDR3 size: 16 residues. CDR3 residues: CASSLNGQSLTDTQYF. As DNA, the CDR3 is TGCGCCAGCAGCTTGAACGGACAGTCGCTCACAGATACGCAGTATTTT.

The V gene is TRBV6-5, the J gene TRBJ1-2; 7 positions match TRBD1. The CDR3 is 15 residues long. Germline V lookup: CDR1 MNHEY, CDR2 SVGAGI. V shed 0 bases, J shed 6 bases, and the junction held 7 bases outside the gene matches. CDR3 DNA: TGTGCCAGCAGTTACTCGAATTACAGGGGAAATGGCTACACCTTC. Its protein is CASSYSNYRGNGYTF.

The rearrangement links TRBV27 to TRBJ1-5, with D perhaps TRBD1 (6 bases). Per the germline V gene, CDR1 is MNHEY and CDR2 is SMNVEV (reference sequence). Trimming removed 7 bases at V and 7 bases at J, with 20 bases between. This CDR3 contains 15 residues. CDR3 amino acids: CASILEGGRGQPQHF. For the CDR3, the DNA is TGTGCCAGCATTCTCGAAGGGGGACGAGGACAGCCCCAGCATTTT.

This clone was seen a single time. CDR3 sequence reads: CASSSRLDQETQYF. CDR3 DNA: TGTGCCAGCAGTTCCCGACTAGACCAAGAGACCCAGTACTTC. The chain joins TRBV28 to TRBJ2-5; possible D gene TRBD2, 6 bases. The CDR3 contains 14 residues. Trimming took 4 bases from V and 0 from J, leaving 9 bases between them. CDR1 and CDR2 from the germline V gene are MDHEN and SYDVKM.

The rearrangement uses TRBV7-9 and TRBJ1-1; tentative D call: TRBD1 (5 bases). The V gene lost 4 bases and the J gene lost 7 bases, with 13 bases spanning the gap. In germline, CDR1 is SEHNR, CDR2 FQNEAQ (reference sequence). This CDR3 comprises 13 residues. The CDR3 is CASSSLWGDEAFF. As DNA, the CDR3 is TGTGCCAGCAGCTCTCTCTGGGGGGATGAAGCTTTCTTT.

This clone was recorded a few times. The genes are TRBV5-8 and TRBJ1-1, with D uncertain. V was clipped by 3 bases and J by 0 bases, with 21 bases between them. Germline V gene lookup returns CDR1 SGHTS and CDR2 YDEGEE. The CDR3 covers 18 residues. The CDR3 loop is CASSSARPRLTMNTEAFF. The CDR3 DNA reads TGTGCCAGCAGCTCCGCCCGACCCAGGCTAACCATGAACACTGAAGCTTTCTTT.